This T cell receptor beta chain came from a study of blood T cells in healthy people across ages. Each sample used at least 6 million PBMCs. This CDR3 comprises 14 residues. The germline CDR1 and CDR2 sequences are SQVTM and ANQGSEA. V gave up 2 bases and J gave up 2 bases, with 11 bases separating them. Through a sample-barcoded 5' primer and a J-beta primer mix, a second PCR was run for 7 to 11 cycles. TCRdb recomputed calls from the 5' RACE reads with MiXCR, one row per CDR3 protein. There are fewer than 700,000 distinct CDR3 sequences in the sample; 35% to 50% occur only once, and approximately 29% lies in the top ten.

V gene TRBV29-1 combines with J gene TRBJ2-3; D tentatively fits TRBD1 or TRBD2 (5 bases each). The TCR originated in a man older than 75 in good health. Sequences were obtained from blood. CDR3 protein: CSVERGRTTDTQYF. The CDR3 DNA is TGCAGCGTTGAAAGGGGACGGACCACAGATACGCAGTATTTT.